This T cell receptor (beta chain) was sequenced during a study of cytomegalovirus exposure and HLA in healthy donors. General study points: As a later analysis showed, several of the most significant clusters appeared to be linked to common viral pathogens. In a later analysis, specific HLA alleles were associated with 15,000 to 20,000 TCR beta sequences at a 0.05 false discovery rate. The listing of roughly 160 TCR beta chains classed them as cytomegalovirus-associated.

This clone was detected only once. Its antigen is still unknown. Losses at the gene ends were 5 bases for V and 4 bases for J; bases not matched to a gene: 4. CDR3 size: 13 residues. The germline V gene has CDR1 SGHTA and CDR2 FQGTGA. With 60 Vbeta and 13 Jbeta primers, the PCR was carried out. Sequenced by immunoSEQ multiplex PCR; TCRdb stores in-frame clones only, minus some. This sample has 170,000 or so clones; around 80% occur once, and the top ten carry about 1.5%. This clonotype originated in a woman between 25 and 40 years old in good health and CMV-seropositive. V is TRBV7-3 and J is TRBJ2-5; 7 nucleotides line up with TRBD1. Sequenced sample: PBMCs. CDR3 in amino acids: CASSDPGGETQYF. The CDR3 nucleotides are TGTGCCAGCAGCGACCCAGGGGGAGAGACCCAGTACTTC.